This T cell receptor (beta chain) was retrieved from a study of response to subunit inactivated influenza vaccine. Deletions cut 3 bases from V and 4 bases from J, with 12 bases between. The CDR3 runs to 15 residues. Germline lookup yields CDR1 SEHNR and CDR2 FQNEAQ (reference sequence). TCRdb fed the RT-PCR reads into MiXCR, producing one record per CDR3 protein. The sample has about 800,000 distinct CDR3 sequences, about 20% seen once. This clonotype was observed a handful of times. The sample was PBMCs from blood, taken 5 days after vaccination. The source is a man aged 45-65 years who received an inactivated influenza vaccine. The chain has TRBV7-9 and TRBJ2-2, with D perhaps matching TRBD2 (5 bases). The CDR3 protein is CASSFGNSFTGELFF. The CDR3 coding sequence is TGTGCCAGCAGCTTCGGGAACAGTTTCACCGGGGAGCTGTTTTTT.